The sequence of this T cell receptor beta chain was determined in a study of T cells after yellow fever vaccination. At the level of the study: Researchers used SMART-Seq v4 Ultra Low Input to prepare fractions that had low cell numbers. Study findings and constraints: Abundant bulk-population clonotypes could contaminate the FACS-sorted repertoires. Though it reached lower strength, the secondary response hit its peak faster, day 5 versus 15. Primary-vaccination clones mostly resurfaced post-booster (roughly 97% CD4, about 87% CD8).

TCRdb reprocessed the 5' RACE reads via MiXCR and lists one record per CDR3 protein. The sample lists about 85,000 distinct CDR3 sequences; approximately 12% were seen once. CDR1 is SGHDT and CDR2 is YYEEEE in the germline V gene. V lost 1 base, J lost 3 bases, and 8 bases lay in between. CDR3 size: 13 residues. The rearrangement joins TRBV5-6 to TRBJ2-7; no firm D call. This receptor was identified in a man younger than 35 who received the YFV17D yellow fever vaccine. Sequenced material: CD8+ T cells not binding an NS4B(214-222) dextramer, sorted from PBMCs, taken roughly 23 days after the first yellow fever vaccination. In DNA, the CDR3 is TGTGCCAGCAGCTTGCGGTTCCACTACGAGCAGTACTTC. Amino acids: CASSLRFHYEQYF.